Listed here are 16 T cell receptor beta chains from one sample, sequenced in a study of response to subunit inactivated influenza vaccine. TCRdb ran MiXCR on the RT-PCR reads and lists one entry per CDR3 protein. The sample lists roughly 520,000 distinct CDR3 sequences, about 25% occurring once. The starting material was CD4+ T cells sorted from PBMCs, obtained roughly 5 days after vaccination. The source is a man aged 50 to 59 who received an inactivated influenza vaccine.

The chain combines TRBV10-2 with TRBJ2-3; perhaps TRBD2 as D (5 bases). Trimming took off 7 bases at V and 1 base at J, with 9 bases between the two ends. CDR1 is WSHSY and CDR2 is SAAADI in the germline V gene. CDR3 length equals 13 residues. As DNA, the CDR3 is TGCGCCAGCAAGTCGAGGGGCACAGATACGCAGTATTTT. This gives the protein CASKSRGTDTQYF.

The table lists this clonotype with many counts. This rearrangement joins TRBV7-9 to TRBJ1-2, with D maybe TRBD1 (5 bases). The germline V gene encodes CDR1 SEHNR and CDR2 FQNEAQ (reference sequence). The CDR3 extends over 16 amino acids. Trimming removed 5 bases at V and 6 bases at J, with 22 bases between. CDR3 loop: CASSQIPGRQDDGYTF. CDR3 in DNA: TGTGCCAGCAGCCAAATTCCGGGACGCCAGGATGATGGCTACACCTTC.

CDR3 nucleotide sequence: TGTGCCAGCTCACCACGCCTTACAGGGACCTCGAACACCGGGGAGCTGTTTTTT. This sequence encodes CASSPRLTGTSNTGELFF. The chain couples TRBV18 to TRBJ2-2; weak D call: TRBD1 (6 bases). Germline assignment: CDR1 KGHSH and CDR2 LQKENI. Trimming stripped 1 base from V and 0 bases from J, with 15 bases between. The CDR3 spans 18 residues.

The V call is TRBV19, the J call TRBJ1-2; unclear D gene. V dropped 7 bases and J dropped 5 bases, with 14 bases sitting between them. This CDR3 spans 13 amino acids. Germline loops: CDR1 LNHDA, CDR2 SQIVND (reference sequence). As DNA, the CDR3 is TGTGCCAGTACTCCCGGACCTGGATATGGCTACACCTTC. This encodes CASTPGPGYGYTF.

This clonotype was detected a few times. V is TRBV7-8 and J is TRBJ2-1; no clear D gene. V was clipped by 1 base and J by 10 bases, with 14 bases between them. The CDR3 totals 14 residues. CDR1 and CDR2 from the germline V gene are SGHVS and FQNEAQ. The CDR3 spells CASSLVLERGEQFF. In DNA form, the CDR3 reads TGTGCCAGCAGCTTAGTGTTGGAGCGAGGCGAGCAGTTCTTC.

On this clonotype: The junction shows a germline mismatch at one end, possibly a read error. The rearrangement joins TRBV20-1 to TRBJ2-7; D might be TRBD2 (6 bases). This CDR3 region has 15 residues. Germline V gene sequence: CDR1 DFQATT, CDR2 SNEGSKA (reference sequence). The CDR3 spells CCARERGGISYEQYF. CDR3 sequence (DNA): TGCTGTGCTAGAGAAAGGGGCGGGATCTCGTACGAGCAGTACTTC.

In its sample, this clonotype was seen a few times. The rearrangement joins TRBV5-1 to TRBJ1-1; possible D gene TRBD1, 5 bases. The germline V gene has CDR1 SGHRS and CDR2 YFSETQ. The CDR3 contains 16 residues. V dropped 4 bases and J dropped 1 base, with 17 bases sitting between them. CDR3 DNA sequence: TGCGCCAGCAGCGGGGGACCTTTTAGGGAGAACACTGAAGCTTTCTTT. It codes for CASSGGPFRENTEAFF.

In DNA form, the CDR3 reads TGTGCCACCAGCAGAGTTCCGACGGTAGCGGGTGATACGCAGTATTTT. Translated: CATSRVPTVAGDTQYF. The chain recombines TRBV15 with TRBJ2-3; 7 bases are shared with TRBD2. The CDR3 is 16 residues long. V lost 1 base to trimming and J lost 6 bases; unmatched junction nucleotides: 10. Germline CDR1 LNHNV, CDR2 YYDKDF (reference sequence).

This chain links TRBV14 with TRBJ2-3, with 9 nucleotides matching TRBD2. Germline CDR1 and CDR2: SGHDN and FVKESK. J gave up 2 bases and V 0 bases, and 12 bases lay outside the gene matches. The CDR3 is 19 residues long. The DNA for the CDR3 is TGTGCCAGCAGCCAAGATCCCGAGGGCGGGAGGGCTTACACAGATACGCAGTATTTT. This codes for CASSQDPEGGRAYTDTQYF.

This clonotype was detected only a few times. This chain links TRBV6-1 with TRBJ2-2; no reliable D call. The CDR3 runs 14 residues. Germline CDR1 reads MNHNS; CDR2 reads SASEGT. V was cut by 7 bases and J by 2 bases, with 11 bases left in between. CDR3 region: CASTPEPNTGELFF. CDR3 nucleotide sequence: TGTGCCAGCACCCCTGAACCTAACACCGGGGAGCTGTTTTTT.

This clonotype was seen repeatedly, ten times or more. CDR3 sequence (DNA): TGTGCCAGCAGCTTGGAACAGGGATCCTACAATGAGCAGTTCTTC. It specifies CASSLEQGSYNEQFF. The rearrangement uses TRBV5-5 and TRBJ2-1, with D possibly being TRBD1 (6 bases). Deletions cut 0 bases from V and 1 base from J, with 8 bases between. The germline gives CDR1 SGHKS, CDR2 YYEKEE (reference sequence). This CDR3 is built from 15 residues.

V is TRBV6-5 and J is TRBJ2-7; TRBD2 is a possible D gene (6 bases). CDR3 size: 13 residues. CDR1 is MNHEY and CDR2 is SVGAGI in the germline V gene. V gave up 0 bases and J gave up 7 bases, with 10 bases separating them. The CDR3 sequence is CASSYSGGMEQYF. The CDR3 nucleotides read TGTGCCAGCAGTTACTCTGGGGGGATGGAGCAGTACTTC.

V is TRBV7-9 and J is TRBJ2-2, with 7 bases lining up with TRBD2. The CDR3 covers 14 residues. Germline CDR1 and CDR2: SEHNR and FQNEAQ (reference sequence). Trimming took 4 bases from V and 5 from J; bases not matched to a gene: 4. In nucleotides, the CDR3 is TGTGCCAGCAGCTGGTGGCGGGGGACCGGGGAGCTGTTTTTT. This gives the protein CASSWWRGTGELFF.

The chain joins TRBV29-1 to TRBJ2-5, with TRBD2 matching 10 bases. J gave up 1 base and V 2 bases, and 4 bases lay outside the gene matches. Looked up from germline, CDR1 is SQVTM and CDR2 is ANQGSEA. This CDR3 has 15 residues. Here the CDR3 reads CSVERTSGPQETQYF. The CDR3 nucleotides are TGCAGCGTTGAAAGGACTAGCGGCCCCCAAGAGACCCAGTACTTC.

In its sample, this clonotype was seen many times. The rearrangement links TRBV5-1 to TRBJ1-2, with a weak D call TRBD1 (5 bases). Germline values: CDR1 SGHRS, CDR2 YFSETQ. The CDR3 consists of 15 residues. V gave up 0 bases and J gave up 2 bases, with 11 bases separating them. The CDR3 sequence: CASSLAGGTNYGYTF. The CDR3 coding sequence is TGCGCCAGCAGCTTGGCCGGGGGGACCAACTATGGCTACACCTTC.

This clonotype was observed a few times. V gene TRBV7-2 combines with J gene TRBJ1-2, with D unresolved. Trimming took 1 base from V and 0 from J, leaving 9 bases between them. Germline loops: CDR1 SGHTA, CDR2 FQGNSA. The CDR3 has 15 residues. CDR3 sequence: CASSLEARSNYGYTF. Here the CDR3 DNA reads TGTGCCAGCAGCTTAGAGGCGAGATCTAACTATGGCTACACCTTC.